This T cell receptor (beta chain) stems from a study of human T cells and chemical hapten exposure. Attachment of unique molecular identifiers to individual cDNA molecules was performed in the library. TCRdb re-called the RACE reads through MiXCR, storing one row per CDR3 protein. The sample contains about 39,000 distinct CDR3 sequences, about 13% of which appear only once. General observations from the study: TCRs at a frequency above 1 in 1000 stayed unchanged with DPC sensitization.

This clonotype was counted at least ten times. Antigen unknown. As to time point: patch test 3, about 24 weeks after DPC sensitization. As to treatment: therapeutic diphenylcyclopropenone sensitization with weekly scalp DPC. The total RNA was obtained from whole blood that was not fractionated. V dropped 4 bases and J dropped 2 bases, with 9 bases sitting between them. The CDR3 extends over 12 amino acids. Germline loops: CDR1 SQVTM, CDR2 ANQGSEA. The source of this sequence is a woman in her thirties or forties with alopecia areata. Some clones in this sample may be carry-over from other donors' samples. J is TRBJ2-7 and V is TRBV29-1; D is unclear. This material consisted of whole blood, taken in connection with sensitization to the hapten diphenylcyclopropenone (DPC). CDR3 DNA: TGCAGCGTTGGTCTCGGTACCTACGAGCAGTACTTC. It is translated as CSVGLGTYEQYF.